The clone carrying this TCR beta chain was observed a single time. Antigen unknown. This sample is part of a study of CD8+CD57+ T cells in acquired aplastic anemia. Across the whole study: Sorted cells (CD4+ and CD8+) yielded DNA amounts that averaged roughly 3.2 ug. Overall study findings and caveats: Levels of CD8+ Simpson's diversity were not significantly distinct in patients versus controls. Roughly 27 sequences, all CD8+ CDR3, were shared between patients and controls.

Template material for TCR beta VDJ and CDR3 profiling consisted of genomic DNA. TCRdb called the reads again in MiXCR, with one record for every CDR3 protein. Altogether roughly 170,000 distinct CDR3 sequences are present, around 50% being singletons, with the ten largest covering 10% to 15%. V trimming: 4 bases; J trimming: 3 bases; junction bases outside the gene matches: 8. This CDR3 has 16 residues. Looked up from germline, CDR1 is SGHRS and CDR2 is YFSETQ. The authors sequenced patients whose flow cytometry had shown CD8+CD57+ cell expansion. At blood sampling, none of the patients had yet received therapy.

The TCR sequence derives from a human donor with aplastic anemia. V usage is TRBV5-1 and J usage is TRBJ2-2; 8 bases align to TRBD2. Sequencing was carried out using sorted CD4+, CD8+, or CD8+CD57+ T cells (not recorded which) from PBMCs. For the CDR3, the DNA is TGCGCCAGCAGCATGACAGCGGGGGATCACACCGGGGAGCTGTTTTTT. Translating gives CASSMTAGDHTGELFF.